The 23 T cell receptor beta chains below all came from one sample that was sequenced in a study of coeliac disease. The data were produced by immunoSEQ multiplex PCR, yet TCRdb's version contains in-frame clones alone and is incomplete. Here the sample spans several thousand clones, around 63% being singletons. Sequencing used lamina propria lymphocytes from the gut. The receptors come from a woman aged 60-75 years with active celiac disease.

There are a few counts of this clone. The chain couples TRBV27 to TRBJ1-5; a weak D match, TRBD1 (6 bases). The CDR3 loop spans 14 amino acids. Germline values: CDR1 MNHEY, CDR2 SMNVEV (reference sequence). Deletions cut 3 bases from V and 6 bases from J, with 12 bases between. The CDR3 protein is CASSFQTGTQPQHF. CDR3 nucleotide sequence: TGTGCCAGCAGTTTTCAGACAGGTACTCAGCCCCAGCATTTT.

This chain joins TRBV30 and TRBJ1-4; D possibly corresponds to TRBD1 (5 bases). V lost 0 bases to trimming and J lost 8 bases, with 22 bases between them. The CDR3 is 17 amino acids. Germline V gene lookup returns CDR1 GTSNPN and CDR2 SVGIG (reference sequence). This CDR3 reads CAWSVSFSRAGGEKLFF. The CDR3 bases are TGTGCCTGGAGTGTAAGCTTCAGCCGGGCCGGGGGAGAAAAACTGTTTTTT.

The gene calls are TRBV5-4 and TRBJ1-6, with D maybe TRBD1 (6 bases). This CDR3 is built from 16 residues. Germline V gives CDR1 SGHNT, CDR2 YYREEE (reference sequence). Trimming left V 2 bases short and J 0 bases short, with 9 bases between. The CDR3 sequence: CASSFRGSSYNSPLHF. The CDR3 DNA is TGTGCCAGCAGCTTCAGGGGTAGCTCCTATAATTCACCCCTCCACTTT. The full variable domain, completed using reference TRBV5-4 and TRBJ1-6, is ETGVTQSPTHLIKTRGQQVTLRCSSQSGHNTVSWYQQALGQGPQFIFQYYREEENGRGNFPPRFSGLQFPNYSSELNVNALELDDSALYLCASSFRGSSYNSPLHFGNGTRLTVT.

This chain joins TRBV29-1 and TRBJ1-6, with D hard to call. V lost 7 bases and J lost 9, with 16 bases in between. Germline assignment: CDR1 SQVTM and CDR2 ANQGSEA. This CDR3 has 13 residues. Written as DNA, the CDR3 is TGCAGCGCCACGGACGCGGCGGGTTCACCCCTCCACTTT. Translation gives CSATDAAGSPLHF. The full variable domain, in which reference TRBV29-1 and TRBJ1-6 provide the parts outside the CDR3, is SAVISQKPSRDICQRGTSLTIQCQVDSQVTMMFWYRQQPGQSLTLIATANQGSEATYESGFVIDKFPISRPNLTFSTLTVSNMSPEDSSIYLCSATDAAGSPLHFGNGTRLTVT.

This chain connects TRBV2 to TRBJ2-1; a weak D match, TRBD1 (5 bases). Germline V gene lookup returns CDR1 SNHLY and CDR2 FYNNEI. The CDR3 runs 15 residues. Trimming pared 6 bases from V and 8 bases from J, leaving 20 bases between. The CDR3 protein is CASRIPQERSDEQFF. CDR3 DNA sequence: TGTGCCAGCAGAATACCACAGGAACGGAGCGATGAGCAGTTCTTC.

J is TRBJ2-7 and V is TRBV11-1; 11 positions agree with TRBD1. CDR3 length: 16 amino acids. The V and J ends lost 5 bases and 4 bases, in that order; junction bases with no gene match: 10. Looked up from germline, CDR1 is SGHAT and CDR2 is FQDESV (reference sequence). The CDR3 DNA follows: TGTGCCAGCAGCCCCAACACGGACAGGGGGCTGTACGAGCAGTACTTC. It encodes CASSPNTDRGLYEQYF.

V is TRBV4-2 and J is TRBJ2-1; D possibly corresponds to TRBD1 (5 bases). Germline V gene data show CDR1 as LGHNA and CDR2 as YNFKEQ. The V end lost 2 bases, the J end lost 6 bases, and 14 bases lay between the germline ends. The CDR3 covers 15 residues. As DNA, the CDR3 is TGTGCCAGCAGCCAATTCTCGACAGTCCCCAATGAGCAGTTCTTC. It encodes CASSQFSTVPNEQFF.

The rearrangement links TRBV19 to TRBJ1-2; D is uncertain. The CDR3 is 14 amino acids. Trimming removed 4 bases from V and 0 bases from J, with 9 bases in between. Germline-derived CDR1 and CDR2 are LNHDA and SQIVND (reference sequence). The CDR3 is CASSTLAANYGYTF. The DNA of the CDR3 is TGTGCCAGTAGTACCTTGGCAGCTAACTATGGCTACACCTTC.

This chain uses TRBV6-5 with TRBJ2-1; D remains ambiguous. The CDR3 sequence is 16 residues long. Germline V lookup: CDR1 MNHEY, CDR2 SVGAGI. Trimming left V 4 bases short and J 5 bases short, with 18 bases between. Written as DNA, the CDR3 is TGTGCCAGCAGTTCCCGACCGTACTACGACCACAATGAGCAGTTCTTC. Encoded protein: CASSSRPYYDHNEQFF.

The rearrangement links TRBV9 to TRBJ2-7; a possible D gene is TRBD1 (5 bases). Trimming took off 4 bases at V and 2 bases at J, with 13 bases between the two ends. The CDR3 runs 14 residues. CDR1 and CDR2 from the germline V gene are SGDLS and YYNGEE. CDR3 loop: CASSTQVGPYEQYF. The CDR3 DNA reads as TGTGCCAGCAGCACCCAGGTGGGGCCCTACGAGCAGTACTTC.

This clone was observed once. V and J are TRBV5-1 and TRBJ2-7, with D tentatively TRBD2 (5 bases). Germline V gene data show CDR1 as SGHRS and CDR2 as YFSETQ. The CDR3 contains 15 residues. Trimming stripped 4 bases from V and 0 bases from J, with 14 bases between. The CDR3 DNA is TGCGCCAGCAGCCCCCGAGGGCAGGACTCCTACGAGCAGTACTTC. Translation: CASSPRGQDSYEQYF.

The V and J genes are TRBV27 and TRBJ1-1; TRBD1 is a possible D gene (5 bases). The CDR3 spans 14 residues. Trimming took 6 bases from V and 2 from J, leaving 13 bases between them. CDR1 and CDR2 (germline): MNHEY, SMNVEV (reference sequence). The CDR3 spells CASSRLRVNTEAFF. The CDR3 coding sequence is TGTGCCAGCAGCCGGCTCAGGGTAAACACTGAAGCTTTCTTT.

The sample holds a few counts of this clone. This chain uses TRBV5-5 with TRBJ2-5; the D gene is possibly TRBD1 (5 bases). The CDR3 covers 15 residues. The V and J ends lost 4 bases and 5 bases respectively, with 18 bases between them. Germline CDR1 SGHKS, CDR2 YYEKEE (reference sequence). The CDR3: CASSPTGWLGETQYF. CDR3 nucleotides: TGTGCCAGCAGCCCCACAGGCTGGCTCGGCGAGACCCAGTACTTC.

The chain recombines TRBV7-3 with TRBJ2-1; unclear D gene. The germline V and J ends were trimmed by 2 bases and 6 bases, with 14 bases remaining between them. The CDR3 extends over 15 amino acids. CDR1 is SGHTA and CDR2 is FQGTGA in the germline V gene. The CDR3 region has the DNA TGTGCCAGCAGCTTACCCCAGTCAGGTCGCAATGAGCAGTTCTTC. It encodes CASSLPQSGRNEQFF.

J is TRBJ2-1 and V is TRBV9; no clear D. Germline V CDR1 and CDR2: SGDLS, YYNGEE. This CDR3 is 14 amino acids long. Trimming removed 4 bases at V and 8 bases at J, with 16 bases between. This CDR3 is CASSQRPNRDEQFF. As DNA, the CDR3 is TGTGCCAGCAGCCAGCGCCCTAACCGAGATGAGCAGTTCTTC.

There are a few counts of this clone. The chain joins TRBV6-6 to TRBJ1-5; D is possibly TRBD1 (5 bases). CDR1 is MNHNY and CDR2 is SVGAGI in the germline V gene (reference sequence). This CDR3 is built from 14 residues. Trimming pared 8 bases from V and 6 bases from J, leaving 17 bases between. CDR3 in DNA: TGTGCCAGCGGGACTTCTCTTATAACTCAGCCCCAGCATTTT. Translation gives CASGTSLITQPQHF.

The CDR3 coding sequence is TGTGCCTGGAGTGCGGGACAGGGAATGAACACTGAAGCTTTCTTT. This translates into CAWSAGQGMNTEAFF. V usage is TRBV30 and J usage is TRBJ1-1; 9 nucleotides line up with TRBD1. The CDR3 consists of 15 residues. Germline V gene data show CDR1 as GTSNPN and CDR2 as SVGIG (reference sequence). V was pared by 1 base and J by 0 bases, with 3 bases of the junction left unmatched.

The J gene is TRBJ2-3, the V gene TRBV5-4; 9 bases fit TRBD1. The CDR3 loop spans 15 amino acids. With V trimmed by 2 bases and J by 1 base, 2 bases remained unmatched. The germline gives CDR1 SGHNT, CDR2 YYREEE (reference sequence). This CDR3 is CASSLRQGGTDTQYF. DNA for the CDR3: TGTGCCAGCAGCTTAAGACAGGGGGGCACAGATACGCAGTATTTT.

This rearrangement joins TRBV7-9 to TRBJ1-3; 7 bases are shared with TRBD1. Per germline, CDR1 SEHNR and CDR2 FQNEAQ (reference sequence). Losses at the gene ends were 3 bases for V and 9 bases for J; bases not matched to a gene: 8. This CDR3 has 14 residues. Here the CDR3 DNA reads TGTGCCAGCAGCTTTACAGGGGCCCAGGGCACCATATATTTT. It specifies CASSFTGAQGTIYF.

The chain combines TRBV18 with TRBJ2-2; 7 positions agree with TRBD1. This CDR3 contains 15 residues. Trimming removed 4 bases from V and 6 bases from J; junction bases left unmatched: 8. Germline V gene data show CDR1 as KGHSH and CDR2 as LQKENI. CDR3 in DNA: TGTGCCAGCTCACGGATACAGGGGAAGGCCGGGGAGCTGTTTTTT. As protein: CASSRIQGKAGELFF.

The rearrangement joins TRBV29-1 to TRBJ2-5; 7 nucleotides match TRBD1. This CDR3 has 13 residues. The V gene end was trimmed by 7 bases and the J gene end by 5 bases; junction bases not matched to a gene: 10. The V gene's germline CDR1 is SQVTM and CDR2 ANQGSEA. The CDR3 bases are TGCAGCGGACTAACAGGGGCCGCGGAGACCCAGTACTTC. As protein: CSGLTGAAETQYF.

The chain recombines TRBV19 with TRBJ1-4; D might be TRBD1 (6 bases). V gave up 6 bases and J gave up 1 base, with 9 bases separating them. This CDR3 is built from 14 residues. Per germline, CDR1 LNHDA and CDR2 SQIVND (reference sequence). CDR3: CASSTGRTNEKLFF. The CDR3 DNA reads TGTGCCAGTAGCACAGGGCGAACTAATGAAAAACTGTTTTTT.

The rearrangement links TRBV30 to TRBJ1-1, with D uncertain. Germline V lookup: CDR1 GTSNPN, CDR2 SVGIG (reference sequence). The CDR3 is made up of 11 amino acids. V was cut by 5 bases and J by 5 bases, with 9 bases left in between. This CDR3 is CAWVEGTEAFF. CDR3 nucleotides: TGTGCCTGGGTGGAGGGAACTGAAGCTTTCTTT.